These 23 T cell receptor beta chains came from one sample sequenced in a study of chemoradiotherapy in HPV16-positive cancers. Measured with immunoSEQ multiplex PCR; TCRdb has only the in-frame clones, and not every one. Of about 3,400 clones listed, 80% to 95% are singletons. Source: blood, taken from a patient who underwent chemoradiotherapy. All receptors come from a human donor with HPV-associated anogenital cancer.

The chain couples TRBV12-1 to TRBJ1-2; the table's TRBD1 call for D was not verified on the DNA. TRBV12-1 is a known pseudogene. The CDR3 sequence is 14 residues long. Here the CDR3 DNA reads TGTGCCAGCAGGCGACAGGGGGGGGGCTATGGCTACACCTTC. It yields the protein CASRRQGGGYGYTF.

Only a few counts were recorded for this clone. CDR3 DNA sequence: TGTGCCAGCTCACACGGACAGGGGTCCCAAGAGACCCAGTACTTC. Its protein product is CASSHGQGSQETQYF. V is TRBV18 and J is TRBJ2-5; the match to TRBD1 covers 9 bases. Germline CDR1 is KGHSH and CDR2 is LQKENI. The CDR3 extends over 15 amino acids. With 4 bases clipped from V and 1 base from J, the junction kept 4 bases outside the gene matches. The variable domain in full, completed from reference TRBV18 and TRBJ2-5, reads NAGVMQNPRHLVRRRGQEARLRCSPMKGHSHVYWYRQLPEEGLKFMVYLQKENIIDESGMPKERFSAEFPKEGPSILRIQQVVRGDSAAYFCASSHGQGSQETQYFGPGTRLLVL.

This clone appeared a few times. V usage is TRBV25-1 and J usage is TRBJ1-2; the match to TRBD1 covers 7 bases. The CDR3 contains 15 residues. Germline V lookup: CDR1 MGHDK, CDR2 SYGVNS. The trim removed 5 bases at V and 4 bases at J, leaving 10 bases unmatched. CDR3 residues: CASSHPSGTVYGYTF. CDR3 bases: TGTGCCAGCAGTCACCCCTCCGGGACAGTCTATGGCTACACCTTC.

The chain links TRBV5-1 to TRBJ1-5; TRBD1 matches at 8 bases. The V and J ends lost 0 bases and 7 bases, in that order; junction bases with no gene match: 6. The germline V gene has CDR1 SGHRS and CDR2 YFSETQ. The CDR3 is 15 residues long. The CDR3: CASSLGEQGGQPQHF. CDR3 nucleotides: TGCGCCAGCAGCTTGGGGGAACAGGGGGGGCAGCCCCAGCATTTT.

The rearrangement links TRBV5-1 to TRBJ2-2; TRBD2 aligns across 9 bases. The CDR3 runs 16 residues. V lost 0 bases, J lost 5 bases, and 5 bases stayed unmatched. Germline V gene lookup returns CDR1 SGHRS and CDR2 YFSETQ. In nucleotides, the CDR3 is TGCGCCAGCAGCTTGGCCGCTAGCGGGATTACCGGGGAGCTGTTTTTT. This sequence encodes CASSLAASGITGELFF.

V and J are TRBV28 and TRBJ1-4, with 8 nucleotides matching TRBD1. Germline CDR1 is MDHEN and CDR2 is SYDVKM. This CDR3 contains 16 residues. V dropped 7 bases and J dropped 4; count of bases not matched to a gene: 11. DNA for the CDR3: TGTGCCAGCAAACCGGACAGGGCGGGTATTAATGAAAAACTGTTTTTT. Protein: CASKPDRAGINEKLFF.

The J gene is TRBJ2-1, the V gene TRBV5-1; 10 nucleotides agree with TRBD1. Germline V lookup: CDR1 SGHRS, CDR2 YFSETQ. Trimming at V came to 3 bases and at J to 8 bases, leaving 14 bases not matched to a gene. This CDR3 comprises 17 residues. The CDR3 loop is CASSSETDRGHYDEQFF. CDR3 nucleotides: TGCGCCAGCAGCTCAGAAACCGACAGGGGGCATTACGATGAGCAGTTCTTC.

The chain links TRBV7-9 to TRBJ2-3; 11 positions agree with TRBD2. The germline gives CDR1 SEHNR, CDR2 FQNEAQ (reference sequence). This CDR3 is 17 amino acids long. Trimming cost V 6 bases and J 3 bases; bases outside gene matches: 11. In nucleotides, the CDR3 is TGTGCCAGCAGACCCCACGGGGTAGCGGGGGGGACAGATACGCAGTATTTT. Its translation: CASRPHGVAGGTDTQYF.

The gene calls are TRBV6-1 and TRBJ2-7; D is unclear. The CDR3 consists of 10 residues. Trimming shortened V by 5 bases and J by 3 bases, and 2 bases separated the two germline ends. The germline CDR1 and CDR2 sequences are MNHNS and SASEGT. The CDR3 loop is CASSNYEQYF. The CDR3 nucleotides are TGTGCCAGCAGTAACTACGAGCAGTACTTC.

The chain combines TRBV9 with TRBJ2-3; no clear D gene. This CDR3 is 11 amino acids long. The germline V gene encodes CDR1 SGDLS and CDR2 YYNGEE. V was shortened by 7 bases and J by 1 base, with 4 bases between the two germline ends. The CDR3 coding sequence is TGTGCCAGCGGTCGCACAGATACGCAGTATTTT. Amino acids: CASGRTDTQYF.

The chain links TRBV15 to TRBJ2-2, with D hard to call. Trimming took off 0 bases at V and 2 bases at J, with 4 bases between the two ends. The CDR3 is 14 residues long. Germline CDR1 LNHNV, CDR2 YYDKDF (reference sequence). In DNA form, the CDR3 reads TGTGCCACCAGCAGAGAGGGTAACACCGGGGAGCTGTTTTTT. Translation: CATSREGNTGELFF. Filled out from reference TRBV15 and TRBJ2-2, the complete variable domain reads DAMVIQNPRYQVTQFGKPVTLSCSQTLNHNVMYWYQQKSSQAPKLLFHYYDKDFNNEADTPDNFQSRRPNTSFCFLDIRSPGLGDTAMYLCATSREGNTGELFFGEGSRLTVL.

V usage is TRBV21-1 and J usage is TRBJ1-2. TRBV21-1 is annotated as a pseudogene. CDR3 size: 16 residues. The CDR3, as DNA: TGTGCCAGCAGCAAAGGCGAGATGCGGGTTTTCTATGGCTACACCTTC. Its protein is CASSKGEMRVFYGYTF.

The chain carries TRBV5-6 and TRBJ1-1; tentative D call: TRBD1 (5 bases). The V and J ends lost 6 bases and 1 base respectively, with 13 bases between them. The CDR3 runs to 14 residues. CDR1 and CDR2 (germline): SGHDT, YYEEEE. The DNA for the CDR3 is TGTGCCAGCAAAACAGGACGGAAGAACACTGAAGCTTTCTTT. It specifies CASKTGRKNTEAFF.

The gene calls are TRBV5-1 and TRBJ2-5, with D perhaps TRBD1 or TRBD2 (6 bases each). CDR3 size: 17 residues. Germline CDR1 is SGHRS and CDR2 is YFSETQ. V lost 0 bases, J lost 6 bases, and 21 bases lay in between. The CDR3 spells CASSLVAGQSLQQTQYF. CDR3 in DNA: TGCGCCAGCAGCTTGGTTGCGGGACAAAGCCTCCAGCAGACCCAGTACTTC.

The V call is TRBV10-3, the J call TRBJ1-5, with D hard to call. The CDR3 totals 15 residues. Trimming took off 3 bases at V and 0 bases at J, with 9 bases between the two ends. Germline lookup yields CDR1 ENHRY and CDR2 SYGVKD. The CDR3: CAISDGRNSNQPQHF. In DNA form, the CDR3 reads TGTGCCATCAGTGACGGGAGGAATAGCAATCAGCCCCAGCATTTT.

This chain connects TRBV5-1 to TRBJ2-6; D gene ambiguous. The V and J ends lost 4 bases and 0 bases respectively, with 23 bases between them. The CDR3 consists of 20 residues. CDR1 and CDR2 from the germline V gene are SGHRS and YFSETQ. The CDR3, as DNA: TGCGCCAGCAGCGTCCCCGTCCCAAAGACATTAAGCTCTGGGGCCAACGTCCTGACTTTC. Translating gives CASSVPVPKTLSSGANVLTF.

The chain recombines TRBV5-5 with TRBJ1-1, with D perhaps matching TRBD1 (5 bases). Trimming cost V 3 bases and J 5 bases, with 8 bases left between them. Germline V gene sequence: CDR1 SGHKS, CDR2 YYEKEE (reference sequence). The CDR3 has 12 amino acids. The chain's CDR3 is CASSWGRTEAFF. In DNA form, the CDR3 reads TGTGCCAGCAGCTGGGGACGGACTGAAGCTTTCTTT.

The V call is TRBV19, the J call TRBJ2-7, with 7 bases that match TRBD2. CDR3 length equals 13 residues. In germline, CDR1 is LNHDA, CDR2 SQIVND (reference sequence). V lost 8 bases and J lost 9; bases outside the gene matches: 13. The CDR3, as DNA: TGTGCCAGTGCTAGCGGCTACACCTATGGGCAGTACTTC. Translating it yields CASASGYTYGQYF.

V and J are TRBV10-1 and TRBJ2-1; D is tentatively TRBD1 or TRBD2 (6 bases each). The CDR3 covers 17 residues. Germline loops: CDR1 WNHNN, CDR2 SYGVQD (reference sequence). V was pared by 2 bases and J by 7 bases, with 21 bases between. The CDR3 loop reads CASSENLAATRGNEQFF. Written as DNA, the CDR3 is TGCGCCAGCAGTGAGAACTTAGCGGCGACCAGGGGAAATGAGCAGTTCTTC.

This clone was detected a few times. The rearrangement links TRBV20-1 to TRBJ2-7, with D maybe TRBD1 (5 bases). The CDR3 length is 11 residues. Germline CDR1 and CDR2: DFQATT and SNEGSKA (reference sequence). V lost 6 bases, J lost 3 bases, and 9 bases lay in between. The CDR3 nucleotides are TGCAGTGCACCTACAGGCTACGAGCAGTACTTC. This codes for CSAPTGYEQYF.

The chain is built from TRBV7-2 and TRBJ2-2; 9 nucleotides line up with TRBD1. Per germline, CDR1 SGHTA and CDR2 FQGNSA. The V segment lost 4 bases and the J segment 5 bases; nucleotides outside the gene matches: 5. The CDR3 is made up of 15 amino acids. The CDR3 here is CASSSRQGGTGELFF. The CDR3 DNA reads as TGTGCCAGCAGCTCTAGACAGGGGGGAACCGGGGAGCTGTTTTTT.

This clone was counted a single time. The chain carries TRBV5-6 and TRBJ1-2; a weak D match, TRBD1 (5 bases). Germline V gives CDR1 SGHDT, CDR2 YYEEEE. V was cut by 3 bases and J by 10 bases, with 19 bases left in between. The CDR3 is made up of 14 amino acids. The CDR3 spells CASSSYGGSRVYTF. CDR3 coding DNA: TGTGCCAGCAGCTCCTACGGGGGGAGCAGGGTCTACACCTTC.

The chain combines TRBV9 with TRBJ2-3; D might be TRBD1 or TRBD2, each matching 6 bases. CDR3 size: 15 residues. V was trimmed by 3 bases and J by 5 bases, leaving 16 bases between them. CDR1 is SGDLS and CDR2 is YYNGEE in the germline V gene. The CDR3: CASSGGRGVIDTQYF. In DNA, the CDR3 is TGTGCCAGCAGCGGGGGGCGCGGGGTCATAGATACGCAGTATTTT.